Listed below are T cell receptor beta chains from one sample, sequenced in a study of cytomegalovirus exposure and HLA in healthy donors. Measured with immunoSEQ multiplex PCR; TCRdb has only the in-frame clones, and not every one. The table includes around 100,000 clones, approximately 71% detected once. The sequenced material came from PBMCs. The receptor source for this set is a woman between 18 and 29 years old in good health and CMV-seropositive. Both conserved end residues are part of each CDR3. Each record gives: V gene, J gene, D gene, clone size, CDR3 protein, CDR3 DNA. The D gene is left open where the match is weak. A row's size may be missing; if present it is once, few, many or a size class.

TRBV4-1	TRBJ2-1	-	-	CASSLGLLINEQFF	TGCGCCAGCAGCCTCGGTCTACTAATCAATGAGCAGTTCTTC
TRBV28	TRBJ2-7	-	-	CASSRIAPRDEQYF	TGTGCCAGCAGCCGGATAGCGCCTAGGGACGAGCAGTACTTC
TRBV2	TRBJ2-1	TRBD1	-	CASTRTGSVNEQFF	TGTGCCAGCACTAGGACAGGGTCCGTCAATGAGCAGTTCTTC
TRBV27	TRBJ2-7	TRBD1	-	CASSLSTGSEQYF	TGTGCCAGCAGTTTATCGACAGGGAGCGAGCAGTACTTC
TRBV2	TRBJ2-6	-	-	CASQVERANVLTF	TGTGCCAGTCAGGTCGAAAGGGCCAACGTCCTGACTTTC
TRBV5-1	TRBJ2-5	-	once	CASGDLTSTKVTQYF	TGCGCCAGCGGCGACTTAACCTCAACAAAAGTGACCCAGTACTTC
TRBV7-6	TRBJ2-5	TRBD1	-	CASSSGQGGSETQYF	TGTGCCAGCAGCTCCGGACAGGGAGGATCAGAGACCCAGTACTTC
TRBV18	TRBJ2-3	TRBD1	-	CASSRGQGTDTQYF	TGTGCCAGCTCACGAGGACAGGGGACAGATACGCAGTATTTT
TRBV18	TRBJ2-1	TRBD2	few	CASSPPGLAEYTEQFF	TGTGCCAGCTCACCACCGGGACTAGCGGAATATACTGAGCAGTTCTTC
TRBV25-1	TRBJ2-7	-	-	CASSGPGQGIEQYF	TGTGCCAGCAGTGGACCGGGTCAGGGGATTGAGCAGTACTTC
TRBV4-3	TRBJ2-4	-	-	CASSPGDRELNIQYF	TGCGCCAGCAGCCCAGGGGACCGGGAATTAAACATTCAGTACTTC
TRBV7-2	TRBJ2-7	TRBD2	-	CASTLGLAGYYEQYF	TGTGCCAGCACTCTGGGACTAGCGGGCTACTACGAGCAGTACTTC
TRBV7-9	TRBJ2-7	-	-	CASSLGGHTLLYEQYF	TGTGCCAGCAGCTTAGGAGGACATACCCTTCTCTACGAGCAGTACTTC
TRBV18	TRBJ2-1	-	few	CASSPSRGSSYNEQFF	TGTGCCAGCTCACCTTCTCGGGGGAGCTCCTACAATGAGCAGTTCTTC
TRBV6-1	TRBJ1-5	TRBD1	-	CASSEALPGTAQEQPQHF	TGTGCCAGCAGTGAAGCGCTTCCCGGGACAGCGCAGGAGCAGCCCCAGCATTTT
TRBV4-1	TRBJ1-5	-	-	CASSQEGRGRSQPQHF	TGCGCCAGCAGCCAAGAGGGGAGGGGAAGGAGTCAGCCCCAGCATTTT
TRBV5-4	TRBJ2-5	TRBD1	-	CASGAQGVQETQYF	TGTGCCAGCGGAGCGCAGGGGGTACAAGAGACCCAGTACTTC
TRBV9	TRBJ2-1	TRBD2	once	CASSPLQGLAGGNEQFF	TGTGCCAGCAGCCCTCTACAGGGACTAGCGGGAGGCAATGAGCAGTTCTTC
TRBV9	TRBJ1-1	-	-	CASSVGAGRWGTEAFF	TGTGCCAGCAGCGTAGGAGCAGGGAGGTGGGGCACTGAAGCTTTCTTT
TRBV7-6	TRBJ2-1	TRBD2	-	CASSLDSLAGSYNEQFF	TGTGCCAGCAGCTTAGACTCCCTAGCGGGGTCCTACAATGAGCAGTTCTTC
TRBV27	TRBJ2-1	TRBD1	-	CASSWDRGYNEQFF	TGTGCCAGCAGTTGGGACAGGGGGTACAATGAGCAGTTCTTC
TRBV5-1	TRBJ2-7	TRBD1	-	CASSQRPGQGPSNEQYF	TGCGCCAGCAGCCAGAGACCGGGACAGGGGCCCTCTAACGAGCAGTACTTC
TRBV9	TRBJ1-2	TRBD1	-	CASSVGQGDGYTF	TGTGCCAGCAGCGTAGGACAGGGGGATGGCTACACCTTC
TRBV30	TRBJ2-7	TRBD1	-	CAWGLGQGSYEQYF	TGTGCCTGGGGTCTAGGACAGGGAAGCTACGAGCAGTACTTC
TRBV19	TRBJ2-3	-	-	CASSISGRYADTQYF	TGTGCCAGTAGTATATCAGGGAGGTACGCAGATACGCAGTATTTT
TRBV18	TRBJ2-7	TRBD1	-	CASSPGTGEEQYF	TGTGCCAGCTCACCTGGGACAGGGGAGGAGCAGTACTTC
TRBV9	TRBJ2-5	TRBD2	once	CASSVGTGGNQETQYF	TGTGCCAGCAGCGTAGGGACGGGGGGAAATCAAGAGACCCAGTACTTC
TRBV7-9	TRBJ2-1	-	-	CASSSNREPPNEQFF	TGTGCCAGCAGCTCCAACAGGGAACCCCCCAATGAGCAGTTCTTC
TRBV7-3	TRBJ1-2	TRBD1	-	CASSLTGTGYGYTF	TGTGCCAGCAGCTTAACCGGGACAGGGTATGGCTACACCTTC
TRBV28	TRBJ1-5	TRBD1	-	CASSPVQGAVEVIRPQHF	TGTGCCAGCAGTCCCGTACAGGGGGCGGTCGAGGTAATTCGTCCCCAGCATTTT
TRBV7-6	TRBJ2-2	-	-	CASSLVGGGGTGELFF	TGTGCCAGCAGCTTAGTTGGGGGCGGCGGCACCGGGGAGCTGTTTTTT
TRBV7-6	TRBJ2-2	TRBD1	-	CASSLEVGNRGGTGELFF	TGTGCCAGCAGCTTAGAAGTGGGTAACAGGGGTGGCACCGGGGAGCTGTTTTTT
TRBV10-3	TRBJ1-5	-	-	CATGRGDSNQPQHF	TGTGCCACGGGTCGGGGGGATAGCAATCAGCCCCAGCATTTT
TRBV2	TRBJ2-7	TRBD1	few	CASSQGAGRYEQYF	TGTGCCAGCAGTCAGGGGGCAGGGCGATACGAGCAGTACTTC
TRBV27	TRBJ2-7	-	-	CASSFNPTGSYEQYF	TGTGCCAGCAGTTTCAACCCGACAGGATCCTACGAGCAGTACTTC
TRBV10-1	TRBJ2-7	-	-	CAPKAAGPHYEQYF	TGCGCCCCAAAGGCGGCAGGGCCTCACTACGAGCAGTACTTC
TRBV27	TRBJ2-7	TRBD1	-	CASSLQTGRFYEQYF	TGTGCCAGCAGTTTGCAGACAGGGCGTTTCTACGAGCAGTACTTC
TRBV11-1	TRBJ2-3	-	-	CASSAQGPTDTQYF	TGTGCCAGCAGCGCACAGGGCCCCACAGATACGCAGTATTTT
TRBV2	TRBJ2-7	TRBD2	-	CASSESGGTPYEQYF	TGTGCCAGCAGTGAATCGGGGGGAACCCCCTACGAGCAGTACTTC
TRBV6-1	TRBJ1-1	-	-	CASTLGGITEAFF	TGTGCCAGCACCCTTGGGGGGATTACTGAAGCTTTCTTT
TRBV5-4	TRBJ2-6	-	-	CASRHRQGANVLTF	TGTGCCAGCAGGCACAGACAGGGGGCCAACGTCCTGACTTTC